The entry below describes one T cell receptor (beta chain). Its antigen remains undetermined. No quality values exist for individual bases; no much larger clone is one base distant. This sample's treatment or condition label indicates: oral pan-JAK inhibitor, 5-10 mg twice daily. Lesional scalp punch biopsies and peripheral blood were collected from alopecia areata patients. After PBMCs were isolated by density centrifugation and stained for CD3, CD4 and CD8, a FACSAria was used to sort CD4+ and CD8+ T cells. The data belong to a study of CD8+ T cells in alopecia areata (dated by TCRdb to 2017 to 2018). Describing the broader study: The treated patients, all with moderate-to-severe alopecia areata, were enrolled in an open-label pilot trial of oral tofacitinib given at 5 to 10 mg twice daily. Clonality in the scalp was compared among normal scalp (n=4), patchy alopecia areata scalp (n=8), and alopecia totalis/universalis scalp (n=8). Patients stayed on tofacitinib for 6 to 18 months and then had 6 months of follow-up off drug so that delayed response and recurrence could be assessed. immunoSEQ multiplex PCR using 35 Vbeta forward primers and 13 Jbeta reverse primers was used to amplify TCRbeta CDR3 regions. RNA came from the PAXgene miRNA kit for fixed scalp, the miRNeasy kit for PBMCs, and the RNeasy kit for mouse skin. Tofacitinib-treated patients had biopsies at baseline and at 4 and 24 weeks of treatment, with a later scalp biopsy in several patients. In humans, TCRbeta sequencing was performed on scalp tissue and on sorted CD4+ and CD8+ peripheral blood T cells from healthy controls and from patients with patchy or totalis/universalis alopecia areata. The study used high-throughput TCRbeta sequencing to examine T cell clonal expansion in alopecia areata, in both the C3H/HeJ mouse model and human patients. The SALT score, which quantifies the percentage of affected scalp surface area, was used to measure disease severity in treated patients.

The receptor library was made with the immunoSEQ multiplex PCR assay. RNA was extracted from all samples and reverse transcribed into cDNA as template for TCR sequencing. SuperScript III was used to make first-strand cDNA, primed with a 2:1 mix of oligo-dT and random hexamers. Amplification bias was assessed with a synthetic immune receptor repertoire, and residual bias was removed computationally. In the original analysis: Raw reads were preprocessed to remove errors, and CDR3 was defined according to IMGT conventions as the region from the conserved cysteine to phenylalanine. To get clonality, Shannon entropy was normalized by log2 of the number of productive unique TCRs and the result was subtracted from 1. Whether each scalp clone was CD4 or CD8 was inferred by checking scalp TCRbeta sequences against the CD4 and CD8 repertoires from sorted blood. TCRdb retrieved this table from immuneACCESS and kept in-frame rearrangements only. Not all clones are present; in checked studies, unresolved V genes account for under half, and no reason is known for the remainder. The DNA was the basis for D and trimming; V, J and clone size are from that table. Across this sample there are around 100,000 clones, with approximately 63% seen only once. Roughly 15% of the sample is held by the ten biggest clonotypes.

V has 3 bases trimmed and J has 4 bases trimmed; junction bases matching no gene number 3. The CDR3 numbers 14 residues from cysteine through phenylalanine. Here the CDR3 DNA is all that survives: 42 bases in frame from base 1. CDR1 and CDR2 (SNHLY, FYNNEI) derive from the germline V gene. Beyond this particular receptor, the publication reports: Because the treated cohort was small and had just a single nonresponder, larger studies are needed to establish links between baseline CD8+ expansion and response. Higher clonality and more expanded CD8+ clones were observed in lesional scalp than in normal scalp, particularly in alopecia totalis/universalis, a finding suggestive of antigenic drive. Tofacitinib significantly decreased scalp clonality and the number of expanded CD8+ clones among the top 100 scalp clones. During tofacitinib treatment, many expanded lesional clones remained in scalp and blood, and this persistence may partly explain relapse after treatment is stopped. Compared with mice, TCR sequences shared between patients were less clear, possibly partly because of HLA diversity across the patient population. Unlike mouse skin, where gammadelta T cells dominate, normal human skin contains resident alphabeta T cells that get sequenced too, which complicates analysis of the scalp TCR repertoire.

The sequence is built from TRBV2 and TRBJ2-3; 8 nucleotides in the junction match TRBD1. This TCR derives from a human donor with alopecia areata. Sequencing was performed on CD8+ T cells sorted from blood, taken at approximately week 60, from a patient treated with tofacitinib. The CDR3 has the sequence CASSDGQGPDTQYF. The nucleotide sequence is TGTGCCAGCAGTGATGGACAGGGCCCAGATACGCAGTATTTT. Reference TRBV2 and TRBJ2-3 proteins supply the regions before and after the CDR3; the full variable domain is: EPEVTQTPSHQVTQMGQEVILRCVPISNHLYFYWYRQILGQKVEFLVSFYNNEISEKSEIFDDQFSVERPDGSNFTLKIRSTKLEDSAMYFCASSDGQGPDTQYFGPGTRLTVL.